These T cell receptor beta chains were read from a single sample in a study of T-cell reconstitution after alpha-beta-depleted transplantation in children. MiXCR was run by TCRdb on the PCR reads, yielding one entry per CDR3 protein. The data contain about 500,000 distinct CDR3 sequences, 11% of them seen just once; the ten biggest clones take up 12% to 15%. The sequencing here drew on PBMCs, mostly from graft donor cells, taken 180 days after TCRalphabeta/CD19-depleted stem cell transplant. The source is a female patient between 2 and 15 years old who had a stem cell transplant for aplastic anemia, so the T cells may come from the graft donor. Both conserved end residues are part of each CDR3. Fields, in order: CDR3 protein, CDR3 DNA, J gene, D gene, V gene, clone size. A D gene is named only where the DNA matches it firmly. The listing skips clone size in some rows; elsewhere it reads once, few, many or a size class.

CDR3aa: CASSSRWTVSSNYGYTF
CDR3nt: TGTGCCAGCAGCTCCCGATGGACAGTCTCCTCTAACTATGGCTACACCTTC
j_gene: TRBJ1-2
d_gene: NA
v_gene: TRBV7-2
abundance: few

CDR3aa: CASSLDRARYGYTF
CDR3nt: TGCGCCAGCAGCCTGGACAGGGCCAGATATGGCTACACCTTC
j_gene: TRBJ1-2
d_gene: TRBD1
v_gene: TRBV5-1
abundance: few

CDR3aa: CASSWPPGTLPYEQYF
CDR3nt: TGTGCCAGCAGCTGGCCCCCCGGGACACTCCCCTACGAGCAGTACTTC
j_gene: TRBJ2-7
d_gene: NA
v_gene: TRBV7-8
abundance: NA

CDR3aa: CASSSGGNHNEQFF
CDR3nt: TGTGCCAGCAGCTCTGGCGGGAACCACAATGAGCAGTTCTTC
j_gene: TRBJ2-1
d_gene: NA
v_gene: TRBV7-9
abundance: NA

CDR3aa: CAISGVLAGAGGELFF
CDR3nt: TGTGCCATCAGTGGCGTGCTAGCGGGAGCTGGGGGGGAGCTGTTTTTT
j_gene: TRBJ2-2
d_gene: TRBD2
v_gene: TRBV10-3
abundance: few

CDR3aa: CSAYTAGAGANVLTF
CDR3nt: TGCAGTGCTTACACCGCAGGGGCTGGGGCCAACGTCCTGACTTTC
j_gene: TRBJ2-6
d_gene: NA
v_gene: TRBV20-1
abundance: NA

CDR3aa: CASSQGLADILEQFF
CDR3nt: TGTGCCAGCAGCCAAGGACTAGCGGATATCCTTGAGCAGTTCTTC
j_gene: TRBJ2-1
d_gene: TRBD2
v_gene: TRBV4-2
abundance: few

CDR3aa: CASSSRVMNTEAFF
CDR3nt: TGTGCCAGCAGCAGCAGAGTCATGAACACTGAAGCTTTCTTT
j_gene: TRBJ1-1
d_gene: NA
v_gene: TRBV11-2
abundance: NA

CDR3aa: CSFLPRGYTEAFF
CDR3nt: TGCAGCTTCCTTCCCAGGGGATACACTGAAGCTTTCTTT
j_gene: TRBJ1-1
d_gene: NA
v_gene: TRBV29-1
abundance: NA

CDR3aa: CASSQERTGIGYGYTF
CDR3nt: TGTGCCAGCAGCCAAGAACGGACAGGAATAGGCTATGGCTACACCTTC
j_gene: TRBJ1-2
d_gene: TRBD1
v_gene: TRBV4-2
abundance: NA

CDR3aa: CASSLFSGRSGEQYF
CDR3nt: TGTGCCAGCAGCTTATTTAGCGGGAGGTCCGGCGAGCAGTACTTC
j_gene: TRBJ2-7
d_gene: TRBD2
v_gene: TRBV7-9
abundance: few

CDR3aa: CASSLTRVNQPQHF
CDR3nt: TGTGCCAGCAGTTTAACCAGGGTCAATCAGCCCCAGCATTTT
j_gene: TRBJ1-5
d_gene: NA
v_gene: TRBV12-3/TRBV12-4
abundance: many

CDR3aa: CASSIIRQELNYGYTF
CDR3nt: TGTGCCAGCAGCATTATTCGACAGGAGCTAAACTATGGCTACACCTTC
j_gene: TRBJ1-2
d_gene: NA
v_gene: TRBV7-9
abundance: NA

CDR3aa: CASSVNRQGGSEQFF
CDR3nt: TGTGCCAGCAGCGTCAACAGACAGGGTGGGAGTGAGCAGTTCTTC
j_gene: TRBJ2-1
d_gene: TRBD1
v_gene: TRBV9
abundance: many

CDR3aa: CASSQEIADTQYF
CDR3nt: TGTGCCAGCAGCCAAGAAATAGCAGATACGCAGTATTTT
j_gene: TRBJ2-3
d_gene: NA
v_gene: TRBV4-2
abundance: few

CDR3aa: CASSSNRGETQYF
CDR3nt: TGTGCCAGCTCATCAAACAGGGGGGAGACCCAGTACTTC
j_gene: TRBJ2-5
d_gene: TRBD1
v_gene: TRBV18
abundance: many

CDR3aa: CASTLTGFYGYTF
CDR3nt: TGTGCCAGCACCCTTACAGGGTTCTATGGCTACACCTTC
j_gene: TRBJ1-2
d_gene: NA
v_gene: TRBV12-3/TRBV12-4
abundance: few

CDR3aa: CASSYSKTSGRKYNEQFF
CDR3nt: TGTGCCAGCAGTTACTCGAAGACTAGCGGGAGGAAATACAATGAGCAGTTCTTC
j_gene: TRBJ2-1
d_gene: TRBD2
v_gene: TRBV6-5
abundance: NA

CDR3aa: CAAVLAWGFAREGREGEQFF
CDR3nt: TGTGCCGCGGTCCTCGCCTGGGGTTTCGCCCGGGAGGGCCGAGAGGGTGAGCAGTTCTTC
j_gene: TRBJ2-1
d_gene: TRBD2
v_gene: TRBV6-1
abundance: NA

CDR3aa: CSASHVPREDSYNEQFF
CDR3nt: TGCAGTGCTAGTCATGTTCCGCGGGAGGATTCCTACAATGAGCAGTTCTTC
j_gene: TRBJ2-1
d_gene: TRBD2
v_gene: TRBV20-1
abundance: few

CDR3aa: CASSSRQGHSNQPQHF
CDR3nt: TGTGCCAGCAGTTCCCGGCAGGGTCATAGCAATCAGCCCCAGCATTTT
j_gene: TRBJ1-5
d_gene: NA
v_gene: TRBV27
abundance: few

CDR3aa: CASSFPWGADTQYF
CDR3nt: TGTGCCAGCAGCTTCCCTTGGGGGGCAGATACGCAGTATTTT
j_gene: TRBJ2-3
d_gene: NA
v_gene: TRBV7-9
abundance: NA

CDR3aa: CASSPLPFGGVDYGYTF
CDR3nt: TGTGCCAGCTCACCACTTCCCTTCGGGGGCGTAGACTATGGCTACACCTTC
j_gene: TRBJ1-2
d_gene: NA
v_gene: TRBV18
abundance: NA

CDR3aa: CTISFPSGARVSYNEQFF
CDR3nt: TGTACCATCAGTTTTCCTAGCGGGGCCCGGGTGTCCTACAATGAGCAGTTCTTC
j_gene: TRBJ2-1
d_gene: TRBD2
v_gene: TRBV12-3/TRBV12-4
abundance: NA

CDR3aa: CASSLAGGLTDTQYF
CDR3nt: TGTGCCAGCAGTTTAGCGGGGGGCCTCACAGATACGCAGTATTTT
j_gene: TRBJ2-3
d_gene: NA
v_gene: TRBV12-3/TRBV12-4
abundance: few

CDR3aa: CSAGLAMNTGELFF
CDR3nt: TGCAGCGCGGGACTAGCGATGAACACCGGGGAGCTGTTTTTT
j_gene: TRBJ2-2
d_gene: TRBD2
v_gene: TRBV29-1
abundance: NA

CDR3aa: CASGLAGVLADTQYF
CDR3nt: TGTGCCAGCGGACTAGCGGGAGTTCTCGCAGATACGCAGTATTTT
j_gene: TRBJ2-3
d_gene: TRBD2
v_gene: TRBV7-2
abundance: NA

CDR3aa: CASSQDQRITSGANVLTF
CDR3nt: TGCGCCAGCAGCCAAGACCAGCGGATTACCTCTGGGGCCAACGTCCTGACTTTC
j_gene: TRBJ2-6
d_gene: NA
v_gene: TRBV4-3
abundance: NA

CDR3aa: CASSLARPRDRVYLAGPDTQYF
CDR3nt: TGTGCCAGCAGCTTAGCGAGGCCTCGAGACAGGGTATATCTAGCGGGACCAGATACGCAGTATTTT
j_gene: TRBJ2-3
d_gene: TRBD2
v_gene: TRBV11-1
abundance: few

CDR3aa: CASRVLANQGEQFF
CDR3nt: TGTGCCAGCAGGGTGCTAGCAAACCAGGGTGAGCAGTTCTTC
j_gene: TRBJ2-1
d_gene: NA
v_gene: TRBV12-3/TRBV12-4
abundance: NA

CDR3aa: CASSLGRVSNQPQHF
CDR3nt: TGTGCCAGCAGTTTGGGCAGGGTAAGCAATCAGCCCCAGCATTTT
j_gene: TRBJ1-5
d_gene: NA
v_gene: TRBV12-3/TRBV12-4
abundance: few

CDR3aa: CSVRGALNTGELFF
CDR3nt: TGCAGCGTTCGGGGAGCCTTAAACACCGGGGAGCTGTTTTTT
j_gene: TRBJ2-2
d_gene: NA
v_gene: TRBV29-1
abundance: few

CDR3aa: CSARGRGFYEQYF
CDR3nt: TGCAGCGCCCGGGGGAGGGGATTCTACGAGCAGTACTTC
j_gene: TRBJ2-7
d_gene: TRBD2
v_gene: TRBV29-1
abundance: many

CDR3aa: CATSDFDSTDTQYF
CDR3nt: TGTGCCACCAGTGACTTTGACAGCACAGATACGCAGTATTTT
j_gene: TRBJ2-3
d_gene: NA
v_gene: TRBV24-1
abundance: NA

CDR3aa: CASSSRTSGSNTGELFF
CDR3nt: TGTGCCAGCAGCTCTAGGACTAGCGGGAGTAACACCGGGGAGCTGTTTTTT
j_gene: TRBJ2-2
d_gene: TRBD2
v_gene: TRBV7-2
abundance: few

CDR3aa: CSARGRLGLEGETQYF
CDR3nt: TGCAGTGCTAGGGGCCGACTGGGACTAGAGGGTGAGACCCAGTACTTC
j_gene: TRBJ2-5
d_gene: TRBD2
v_gene: TRBV20-1
abundance: many

CDR3aa: CATSREGREGQPQHF
CDR3nt: TGTGCCACCAGCAGAGAGGGCAGGGAGGGCCAGCCCCAGCATTTT
j_gene: TRBJ1-5
d_gene: NA
v_gene: TRBV15
abundance: NA

CDR3aa: CASSLLLAGGYNEQFF
CDR3nt: TGCGCCAGCAGCTTGTTACTAGCGGGAGGCTACAATGAGCAGTTCTTC
j_gene: TRBJ2-1
d_gene: TRBD2
v_gene: TRBV5-1
abundance: few

CDR3aa: CSARVQDREVNEQFF
CDR3nt: TGCAGTGCTAGAGTCCAGGACAGGGAGGTCAATGAGCAGTTCTTC
j_gene: TRBJ2-1
d_gene: TRBD1
v_gene: TRBV20-1
abundance: NA

CDR3aa: CASSAQGAPSYEQYF
CDR3nt: TGTGCCAGCAGCGCACAGGGGGCGCCTTCCTACGAGCAGTACTTC
j_gene: TRBJ2-7
d_gene: TRBD1
v_gene: TRBV7-3
abundance: few

CDR3aa: CASSFGQGGEQFF
CDR3nt: TGTGCCAGCAGCTTCGGGCAGGGAGGCGAGCAGTTCTTC
j_gene: TRBJ2-1
d_gene: NA
v_gene: TRBV7-9
abundance: few

CDR3aa: CASSLGEKNTEAFF
CDR3nt: TGTGCCAGCAGCTTAGGGGAAAAGAACACTGAAGCTTTCTTT
j_gene: TRBJ1-1
d_gene: NA
v_gene: TRBV7-3
abundance: NA

CDR3aa: CASSPMGTGRILAGDNEQFF
CDR3nt: TGCGCCAGCAGCCCGATGGGGACAGGGAGGATACTAGCGGGAGACAATGAGCAGTTCTTC
j_gene: TRBJ2-1
d_gene: TRBD2
v_gene: TRBV5-1
abundance: NA

CDR3aa: CASSHRLAESYNEQFF
CDR3nt: TGTGCCAGCAGCCACCGACTAGCGGAGAGCTACAATGAGCAGTTCTTC
j_gene: TRBJ2-1
d_gene: TRBD2
v_gene: TRBV7-3
abundance: few

CDR3aa: CASSPIAGGGGRYIQYF
CDR3nt: TGTGCCAGCAGCCCAATTGCCGGCGGGGGCGGGAGATACATTCAGTACTTC
j_gene: TRBJ2-4
d_gene: NA
v_gene: TRBV7-6
abundance: few

CDR3aa: CSARATSVYF
CDR3nt: TGCAGTGCTAGAGCGACTAGCGTGTACTTC
j_gene: TRBJ2-7
d_gene: TRBD2
v_gene: TRBV20-1
abundance: few

CDR3aa: CASSLEPGQGIKNSQYF
CDR3nt: TGTGCCAGCAGCCTAGAGCCGGGACAGGGAATTAAAAACAGTCAGTACTTC
j_gene: TRBJ2-4
d_gene: TRBD1
v_gene: TRBV28
abundance: NA

CDR3aa: CASSEMSAGGADTQYF
CDR3nt: TGTGCCAGCAGTGAAATGTCAGCGGGAGGGGCAGATACGCAGTATTTT
j_gene: TRBJ2-3
d_gene: TRBD2
v_gene: TRBV2
abundance: few

CDR3aa: CASSVAGVMNTEAFF
CDR3nt: TGTGCCAGCAGCGTAGCTGGAGTGATGAACACTGAAGCTTTCTTT
j_gene: TRBJ1-1
d_gene: NA
v_gene: TRBV9
abundance: NA

CDR3aa: CSARAKRGPYNEQFF
CDR3nt: TGCAGTGCTAGGGCAAAGCGGGGACCTTACAATGAGCAGTTCTTC
j_gene: TRBJ2-1
d_gene: TRBD2
v_gene: TRBV20-1
abundance: NA

CDR3aa: CSAGTAGGPYEQYF
CDR3nt: TGCAGTGCTGGGACTGCGGGGGGACCCTACGAGCAGTACTTC
j_gene: TRBJ2-7
d_gene: TRBD2
v_gene: TRBV20-1
abundance: many

CDR3aa: CSAANPNNEQFF
CDR3nt: TGCAGTGCTGCGAATCCCAACAATGAGCAGTTCTTC
j_gene: TRBJ2-1
d_gene: NA
v_gene: TRBV20-1
abundance: many

CDR3aa: CASSFTAQGGNTIYF
CDR3nt: TGTGCCAGCAGCTTTACGGCACAGGGAGGAAACACCATATATTTT
j_gene: TRBJ1-3
d_gene: NA
v_gene: TRBV11-2
abundance: NA

CDR3aa: CASSPNGPEAFF
CDR3nt: TGTGCCAGCAGTCCTAACGGGCCTGAAGCTTTCTTT
j_gene: TRBJ1-1
d_gene: NA
v_gene: TRBV6-5
abundance: many

CDR3aa: CSPSRRGQGTIYF
CDR3nt: TGCAGTCCCTCACGGAGGGGGCAGGGCACCATATATTTT
j_gene: TRBJ1-3
d_gene: TRBD1
v_gene: TRBV20-1
abundance: few

CDR3aa: CASSGSTPPLAGATTDTQYF
CDR3nt: TGTGCCAGCAGTGGTTCCACTCCCCCGCTAGCGGGAGCGACCACAGATACGCAGTATTTT
j_gene: TRBJ2-3
d_gene: TRBD2
v_gene: TRBV25-1
abundance: few

CDR3aa: CSAQGGGGLFNEQFF
CDR3nt: TGCAGTGCTCAGGGAGGGGGGGGATTATTTAATGAGCAGTTCTTC
j_gene: TRBJ2-1
d_gene: NA
v_gene: TRBV20-1
abundance: few